Included here is one T cell receptor (beta chain) sequence, with context. Antigen: not known. The data were obtained in a study of OX40 agonist ivuxolimab in advanced cancers. For the study at large: With ivuxolimab, an agonistic anti-OX40 (CD134) antibody, patients were treated. General study points: Clonal expansion by week 6 occurred in CD4+ and CD8+ blood T cells (at 0.1 to 3.0 mg/kg).

Produced via immunoSEQ multiplex PCR; TCRdb's table is partial and in-frame only. Of around 79,000 clones listed, 88% are singletons. Trimming left V 0 bases short and J 2 bases short, with 6 bases between. CDR3 size: 14 residues. Germline CDR1 is MNHEY and CDR2 is SMNVEV (reference sequence). The sequencing here drew on CD4+ or CD8+ T cells sorted from blood, taken in a trial of the OX40 agonist ivuxolimab. The receptor was derived from an adult with an advanced solid tumor such as melanoma, head and neck, liver or kidney cancer. The genes are TRBV27 and TRBJ2-3; D is ambiguous. The CDR3 loop reads CASSLSSPTDTQYF. DNA for the CDR3: TGTGCCAGCAGTTTATCATCCCCCACAGATACGCAGTATTTT.